Following are 29 T cell receptor beta chains from one sample sequenced in a study of blood T cells in healthy people across ages. Then a second PCR, running roughly 7 to 12 cycles, was carried out with a sample-barcoded 5' primer and a J-beta primer mix. TCRdb processed the 5' RACE reads anew with MiXCR; each CDR3 protein has one entry. The sample records 700,000 or so distinct CDR3 sequences, roughly two fifths being singletons. Input material: blood. The receptors were gathered from a man of 80 years or more in good health.

The V call is TRBV5-1, the J call TRBJ2-7; unclear D gene. Germline V lookup: CDR1 SGHRS, CDR2 YFSETQ. The CDR3 has 16 amino acids. Deletions cut 3 bases from V and 3 bases from J, with 19 bases between. The CDR3 nucleotides are TGCGCCAGCAGCTCTTCGACCGGCCCCCGGAACTACGAGCAGTACTTC. This sequence encodes CASSSSTGPRNYEQYF.

The chain employs TRBV10-1 and TRBJ1-1; D ambiguous. The CDR3 has 15 residues. V was clipped by 2 bases and J by 1 base, with 11 bases between them. Germline V gene lookup returns CDR1 WNHNN and CDR2 SYGVQD (reference sequence). CDR3 DNA: TGCGCCAGCAGTGAGACCCCCGCGGGGAACACTGAAGCTTTCTTT. Residues: CASSETPAGNTEAFF.

This chain uses TRBV5-1 with TRBJ2-5; 7 positions match TRBD1. CDR3 length equals 16 residues. V shed 0 bases and J 7 bases; nucleotides not matched to a gene: 12. The germline gives CDR1 SGHRS, CDR2 YFSETQ. DNA of the CDR3: TGCGCCAGCAGCTTGGAAGGGAAGGGGGCTTTGGGGACCCAGTACTTC. It translates to CASSLEGKGALGTQYF.

This clonotype has just a few counts. This sequence joins TRBV3-1 and TRBJ2-7, with D maybe TRBD2 (5 bases). The CDR3 totals 15 residues. V lost 1 base and J lost 0, with 10 bases in between. Germline V CDR1 and CDR2: LGHDT, YNNKEL (reference sequence). The CDR3 region has the DNA TGTGCCAGCAGCCAAGGAGGGAAGAGCTCCTACGAGCAGTACTTC. This sequence encodes CASSQGGKSSYEQYF.

In its sample, this clonotype was seen many times. The chain carries TRBV20-1 and TRBJ2-7, with D possibly matching TRBD2 (6 bases). Trimming removed 3 bases from V and 4 bases from J, with 7 bases in between. In germline, CDR1 is DFQATT, CDR2 SNEGSKA (reference sequence). The CDR3 is 11 residues long. As DNA, the CDR3 is TGCAGTGCTAGGGGAGGATACGAGCAGTACTTC. It is translated as CSARGGYEQYF.

The chain uses TRBV2 and TRBJ2-7; 7 nucleotides agree with TRBD2. The J call may be in error: the DNA end matches TRBJ2-5 better. CDR3 size: 16 residues. Germline CDR1 and CDR2: SNHLY and FYNNEI. CDR3 protein: CASSEAMGGSLETQYF. The DNA for the CDR3 is TGTGCCAGCAGTGAGGCGATGGGCGGGAGTTTAGAGACCCAGTACTTC.

J is TRBJ1-2 and V is TRBV4-1; D gene uncertain. Trimming took 1 base from V and 7 from J, leaving 13 bases between them. CDR3 length equals 14 residues. Per the germline V gene, CDR1 is MGHRA and CDR2 is YSYEKL. This chain's CDR3 is CASSQANRKGGYTF. In DNA, the CDR3 is TGCGCCAGCAGCCAAGCGAACCGAAAAGGTGGCTACACCTTC.

Notes on this clonotype: One end of the junction does not line up with germline, which may come from a read error. This chain links TRBV4-3 with TRBJ2-4; TRBD2 is a possible D gene (5 bases). The J call may be wrong; the DNA end is better matched by TRBJ2-5. This CDR3 has 15 residues. Germline CDR1 LGHNA, CDR2 YSLEER. The CDR3 coding sequence is TGCGACAGCAGCCAAGATCGGCGGGCAGAAGAGACCCAGTACTTC. Encoded protein: CDSSQDRRAEETQYF.

This clonotype was seen ten or more times. The chain uses TRBV29-1 and TRBJ2-7; D is ambiguous. V was cut by 4 bases and J by 0 bases, with 13 bases left in between. The germline V gene encodes CDR1 SQVTM and CDR2 ANQGSEA. The CDR3 loop spans 14 amino acids. The CDR3 loop reads CSVVVLGSSYEQYF. In DNA, the CDR3 is TGCAGCGTTGTGGTCCTAGGAAGCTCCTACGAGCAGTACTTC.

A single count supports this clonotype. V usage is TRBV20-1 and J usage is TRBJ2-3; unclear D gene. The CDR3 has 13 residues. In germline, CDR1 is DFQATT, CDR2 SNEGSKA (reference sequence). V shed 5 bases and J shed 1 base, with 10 bases lying between them. The CDR3 DNA sequence: TGCAGTGCTGCCGGACCCGGCACAGATACGCAGTATTTT. Its protein product is CSAAGPGTDTQYF.

This clonotype has more than one count but fewer than ten. V is TRBV7-6 and J is TRBJ2-3, with TRBD2 as a possible D gene (6 bases). Between the trimmed V and J ends, which lost 2 bases and 0 bases, there was a span of 9 bases. The length of the CDR3 is 15 residues. CDR1 and CDR2 (germline): SGHVS, FNYEAQ. The CDR3 nucleotides read TGTGCCAGCAGCTTACTACGGGGGAGCACAGATACGCAGTATTTT. Encoded protein: CASSLLRGSTDTQYF.

This chain links TRBV6-2 or TRBV6-3 with TRBJ2-5, with no clear D. This CDR3 comprises 11 residues. In germline, CDR1 is MNHEY, CDR2 SVGEGT. The V end lost 6 bases, the J end lost 5 bases, and 7 bases lay between the germline ends. For the CDR3, the DNA is TGTGCCAGCAGCCATCACGAGACCCAGTACTTC. Translated, it gives CASSHHETQYF.

The chain links TRBV5-1 to TRBJ2-5; 9 nucleotides align to TRBD1. V gave up 3 bases and J gave up 7 bases; unmatched junction bases: 4. Looked up from germline, CDR1 is SGHRS and CDR2 is YFSETQ. This CDR3 has 13 residues. The CDR3 reads CASSWDRDRTQYF. The CDR3 DNA is TGCGCCAGCAGCTGGGACAGGGATCGGACCCAGTACTTC.

This clonotype was observed a handful of times. The gene calls are TRBV10-2 and TRBJ2-7; 9 bases fit TRBD2. The germline V gene has CDR1 WSHSY and CDR2 SAAADI. This CDR3 contains 16 residues. Trimming at V came to 2 bases and at J to 2 bases, leaving 7 bases not matched to a gene. Here the CDR3 DNA reads TGCGCCAGCAGTGAGAAGGGTCTAGCGGGGACCTACGAGCAGTACTTC. This codes for CASSEKGLAGTYEQYF.

The chain employs TRBV20-1 and TRBJ1-5; 10 nucleotides match TRBD1. Per germline, CDR1 DFQATT and CDR2 SNEGSKA (reference sequence). The J segment lost 0 bases and the V segment lost 5 bases, leaving 7 bases of the junction unmatched. The CDR3 totals 16 residues. CDR3 in amino acids: CSASIRDRGSNQPQHF. The CDR3, as DNA: TGCAGTGCTTCCATCCGGGACAGGGGTAGCAATCAGCCCCAGCATTTT.

The J gene is TRBJ2-3, the V gene TRBV25-1; D may match TRBD1 or TRBD2 (6 bases each). Trimming stripped 6 bases from V and 0 bases from J, with 19 bases between. From germline, CDR1 is MGHDK and CDR2 SYGVNS. The CDR3 loop spans 17 amino acids. The DNA for the CDR3 is TGTGCCAGCAGCACGACGGGGGCCGTCTCTAGCACAGATACGCAGTATTTT. Translation: CASSTTGAVSSTDTQYF.

CDR3 residues: CASSLEGAGIKNIQYF. CDR3 bases: TGTGCCAGCAGCCTGGAGGGGGCAGGTATCAAAAACATTCAGTACTTC. V gene TRBV3-1 combines with J gene TRBJ2-4, with D tentatively TRBD1 (7 bases). CDR1 is LGHDT, CDR2 YNNKEL, per germline (reference sequence). The V end lost 4 bases, the J end lost 3 bases, and 16 bases lay between the germline ends. This CDR3 is 16 amino acids long.

The chain uses TRBV11-2 and TRBJ2-2; D is unclear. The CDR3 totals 15 residues. The V end was cut by 5 bases, the J end by 5 bases, with 15 bases between. CDR1 and CDR2 from the germline V gene are SGHAT and FQNNGV. CDR3 DNA: TGTGCCAGCAGCGAGCTAGAGTGGGGTACCGGGGAGCTGTTTTTT. Encoded protein: CASSELEWGTGELFF.

The gene calls are TRBV12-3 or TRBV12-4 and TRBJ2-2; 14 positions match TRBD2. The CDR3 is 18 amino acids. V lost 3 bases and J lost 6; bases outside the gene matches: 9. In nucleotides, the CDR3 is TGTGCCAGCAGTTTTTCTCCGGGACTAGCGGGAGTTTCCGGGGAGCTGTTTTTT. Residues: CASSFSPGLAGVSGELFF.

This chain joins TRBV20-1 and TRBJ1-6; D may be TRBD1 (6 bases). Germline V gene lookup returns CDR1 DFQATT and CDR2 SNEGSKA (reference sequence). V was trimmed by 3 bases and J by 0 bases, leaving 12 bases between them. The CDR3 is made up of 16 amino acids. CDR3 sequence: CSARDTGYSYNSPLHF. Written as DNA, the CDR3 is TGCAGTGCTAGGGACACAGGGTACTCCTATAATTCACCCCTCCACTTT.

Many counts were recorded for this clonotype. The chain has TRBV12-3 or TRBV12-4 and TRBJ2-1, with a possible D match to TRBD2 (6 bases). V was pared by 6 bases and J by 8 bases, with 17 bases between. The CDR3 has 14 residues. CDR3 residues: CASRLSGRSDEQFF. CDR3 DNA: TGTGCCAGCAGATTGTCGGGGAGGTCGGATGAGCAGTTCTTC.

The table lists this clonotype with a few counts. A much more abundant neighbour one base away suggests this may be a read error. This chain connects TRBV7-9 to TRBJ1-6; D gene unclear. CDR1 and CDR2 from the germline V gene are SEHNR and FQNEAQ (reference sequence). V gave up 4 bases and J gave up 0 bases, with 7 bases separating them. The CDR3 runs 15 residues. The CDR3 here is CASSCGSSYNSPLHF. The CDR3 DNA is TGTGCCAGCAGCTGCGGCAGCTCCTATAATTCACCCCTCCACTTT.

J is TRBJ2-7 and V is TRBV27, with a weak D call TRBD1 (6 bases). The CDR3 has 15 amino acids. V shed 0 bases and J shed 7 bases, with 16 bases lying between them. The germline V gene encodes CDR1 MNHEY and CDR2 SMNVEV (reference sequence). The CDR3, as DNA: TGTGCCAGCAGTTTATCATCCCCGGACAGATCTGAGCAGTACTTC. Amino acid sequence: CASSLSSPDRSEQYF.

The table lists this clonotype with a few counts. The gene calls are TRBV6-1 and TRBJ2-3, with 10 bases lining up with TRBD1. Germline CDR1 MNHNS, CDR2 SASEGT. The V gene end was trimmed by 5 bases and the J gene end by 4 bases; junction bases not matched to a gene: 12. This CDR3 has 17 amino acids. The CDR3 sequence is CASSLHGPGQGSDTQYF. DNA for the CDR3: TGTGCCAGCAGTCTGCATGGACCGGGACAGGGGTCAGATACGCAGTATTTT.

This clonotype was seen many times. This rearrangement joins TRBV4-2 to TRBJ2-5; D not resolved. V lost 1 base to trimming and J lost 5 bases, with 11 bases between them. CDR3 length: 14 residues. Looked up from germline, CDR1 is LGHNA and CDR2 is YNFKEQ. The CDR3 reads CASSQVSKVETQYF. Here the CDR3 DNA reads TGTGCCAGCAGCCAAGTTAGCAAAGTGGAGACCCAGTACTTC.

This chain joins TRBV28 and TRBJ1-1, with D possibly TRBD1 on 5 matching bases. From germline, CDR1 is MDHEN and CDR2 SYDVKM. The CDR3 contains 15 residues. V dropped 2 bases and J dropped 6 bases, with 16 bases sitting between them. The CDR3 reads CASSLIQAGGAEAFF. DNA of the CDR3: TGTGCCAGCAGTTTAATCCAGGCGGGGGGTGCTGAAGCTTTCTTT.

This clonotype was seen repeatedly, ten times or more. The J gene is TRBJ2-7, the V gene TRBV7-2; D ambiguous. The CDR3 length is 12 residues. CDR1 and CDR2 (germline): SGHTA, FQGNSA. V shed 2 bases and J shed 0 bases, with 2 bases lying between them. The CDR3 loop is CASSLHSYEQYF. CDR3 DNA: TGTGCCAGCAGCTTACACTCCTACGAGCAGTACTTC.

This clonotype was detected only once. The V gene is TRBV29-1, the J gene TRBJ2-1, with a tentative D call TRBD2 (6 bases). V was cut by 5 bases and J by 4 bases, with 12 bases left in between. Per germline, CDR1 SQVTM and CDR2 ANQGSEA. The CDR3 extends over 13 amino acids. Written as DNA, the CDR3 is TGCAGCGTTTCAGGTGGAGGGTACAATGAGCAGTTCTTC. Translating gives CSVSGGGYNEQFF.

CDR3 DNA sequence: TGCAGTGCTGATACACGGGCTAGCGGGAGTGCAGATACGCAGTATTTT. This codes for CSADTRASGSADTQYF. J is TRBJ2-3 and V is TRBV20-1; 10 bases map to TRBD2. Germline assignment: CDR1 DFQATT and CDR2 SNEGSKA (reference sequence). The CDR3 runs to 16 residues. V lost 5 bases, J lost 4 bases, and 12 bases stayed unmatched.